A selection of T cell receptor beta chains follows, all from one sample in a study of blood T cell repertoires in COVID-19. Some clones are missing from TCRdb's copy, which holds only in-frame ones; the method was immunoSEQ multiplex PCR. The sample holds 53,000 or so clones, roughly nine tenths seen once. Source material: peripheral blood. These receptor sequences come from a human donor in a cohort sampled during active COVID-19. The conserved cysteine and the conserved F or W are not part of the CDR3 here. Each record gives: V gene, CDR3 protein.

V gene: TRBV19; CDR3 protein: ASRGLAGGEETQY
V gene: TRBV2; CDR3 protein: ASSPGGGTGELF
V gene: TRBV21-1; CDR3 protein: ARTSGGTDTQY
V gene: TRBV28; CDR3 protein: ASSFPGDSPLH
V gene: TRBV12-2; CDR3 protein: ASRLSLAGDGVNEQF
V gene: TRBV9; CDR3 protein: ASSVDFGANEQF
V gene: TRBV10-3; CDR3 protein: AISGTSYEQY
V gene: TRBV5-5; CDR3 protein: ASSARGGTEAF
V gene: TRBV30; CDR3 protein: AWSHGQGSSPLH
V gene: TRBV24-1; CDR3 protein: ATQGQGNSPLH
V gene: TRBV3-1/TRBV3-2; CDR3 protein: ASSQRLIGQGSEQF
V gene: TRBV5-1; CDR3 protein: ASSSVRSAGKGYT
V gene: TRBV3-1/TRBV3-2; CDR3 protein: ASSQGSGTSRGYT
V gene: TRBV6-5; CDR3 protein: ASGGDFQETQY
V gene: TRBV27; CDR3 protein: ASSYAGGAATYGYT
V gene: TRBV10-3; CDR3 protein: AITEGGDEQF
V gene: TRBV6-6; CDR3 protein: ASRTGVGVSPLH
V gene: TRBV6-2/TRBV6-3; CDR3 protein: ASSSPPGYGNTEAF
V gene: TRBV5-6; CDR3 protein: ASSFGTTPYEQY
V gene: TRBV15; CDR3 protein: ATSRALSENTGELF
V gene: TRBV2; CDR3 protein: ASSEREPNTEAF
V gene: TRBV19; CDR3 protein: ASSTSGRGPYEQY
V gene: TRBV3-1/TRBV3-2; CDR3 protein: ASSQDLFAAEGLETQY
V gene: TRBV6-5; CDR3 protein: ASSQAVGQPQH
V gene: TRBV6-2/TRBV6-3; CDR3 protein: ASSPGTSSGNTIY
V gene: TRBV4-1; CDR3 protein: ASSLRDRGLETQY
V gene: TRBV28; CDR3 protein: ASRPWGGDGYT
V gene: TRBV6-1; CDR3 protein: ASSEMDGGSGELF
V gene: TRBV6-6; CDR3 protein: ASSYSYINSPLH
V gene: TRBV11-2; CDR3 protein: ASSLGTLNTEAF
V gene: TRBV5-4; CDR3 protein: ASSLTATSGGPYEQF
V gene: TRBV3-1/TRBV3-2; CDR3 protein: ASKQEGGSNEQF
V gene: TRBV5-1; CDR3 protein: ASSQPTGTEQETQY
V gene: TRBV7-8; CDR3 protein: ASSPGTGMTDTQY
V gene: TRBV28; CDR3 protein: ASSPPTESLKKLF
V gene: TRBV9; CDR3 protein: ASSEQYQETQY
V gene: TRBV9; CDR3 protein: ASSVENSRNEKLF
V gene: TRBV28; CDR3 protein: ASSFLCSPPRPLTDTQY
V gene: TRBV19; CDR3 protein: ASNLGSPYNEQF
V gene: TRBV7-2; CDR3 protein: ASSNLYRGTEAF
V gene: TRBV21-1; CDR3 protein: ASRRGSEGDYEQY
V gene: TRBV6-6; CDR3 protein: AAQGSGANVLT
V gene: TRBV5-6; CDR3 protein: ASSRGSPGNTIY
V gene: TRBV6-2/TRBV6-3; CDR3 protein: ASSYWYRENEQF
V gene: TRBV4-3; CDR3 protein: ASSQRSNTEAF
V gene: TRBV25-1; CDR3 protein: ASSGYHYSGNTIY
V gene: TRBV7-3; CDR3 protein: ASSLQGQNTEAF